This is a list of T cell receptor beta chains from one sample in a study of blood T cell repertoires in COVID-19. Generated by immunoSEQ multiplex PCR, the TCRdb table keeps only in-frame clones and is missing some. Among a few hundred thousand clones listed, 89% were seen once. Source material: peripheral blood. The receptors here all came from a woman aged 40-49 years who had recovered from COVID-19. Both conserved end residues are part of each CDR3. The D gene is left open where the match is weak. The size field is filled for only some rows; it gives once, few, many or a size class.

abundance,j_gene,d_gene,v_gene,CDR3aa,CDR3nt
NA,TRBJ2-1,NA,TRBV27,CASSSIDTALSGPYNEQFF,TGTGCCAGCAGTTCGATAGACACGGCCCTAAGCGGGCCATACAATGAGCAGTTCTTC
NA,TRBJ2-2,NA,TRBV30,CAWMSQTTNTGELFF,TGTGCCTGGATGTCCCAGACTACGAACACCGGGGAGCTGTTTTTT
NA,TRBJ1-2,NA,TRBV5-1,CASGTGSGEGYGYTF,TGCGCCAGCGGTACAGGGTCAGGCGAAGGATATGGCTACACCTTC
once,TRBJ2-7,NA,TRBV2,CASSPEAPYEQYF,TGTGCCAGCAGTCCCGAAGCCCCCTACGAGCAGTACTTC
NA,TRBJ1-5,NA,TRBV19,CASTPGMDSLQPQHF,TGTGCCAGTACCCCCGGGATGGACTCCCTTCAGCCCCAGCATTTT
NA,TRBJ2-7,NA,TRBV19,CARKGLDLHYYEQYF,TGTGCCAGGAAAGGACTCGATCTACATTACTACGAGCAGTACTTC
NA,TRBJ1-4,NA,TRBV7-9,CASSLDAGDHEKLFF,TGTGCCAGCAGCTTAGACGCCGGGGATCACGAAAAACTGTTTTTT
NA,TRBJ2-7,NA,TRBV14,CASSQNSDEQYF,TGTGCCAGCAGCCAGAATAGTGACGAGCAGTACTTC
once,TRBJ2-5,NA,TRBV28,CASNGGPDETQYF,TGTGCCAGCAACGGGGGGCCCGACGAGACCCAGTACTTC
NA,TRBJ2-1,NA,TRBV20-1,CSASGRGSSYNEQFF,TGCAGTGCTAGTGGGCGGGGAAGCTCCTACAATGAGCAGTTCTTC
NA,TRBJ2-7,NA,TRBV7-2,CASSLPGRSYEQYF,TGTGCCAGCAGCTTACCGGGTAGGTCCTACGAGCAGTACTTC